This T cell receptor beta chain was documented in a study of blood T cell repertoires in COVID-19. This CDR3 region has 16 residues. V was clipped by 4 bases and J by 5 bases, with 18 bases between them. Germline assignment: CDR1 SGHRS and CDR2 YFSETQ. This clone was observed once. Per the original methods: Amplification from reference gene primers served as the basis for estimated nucleated cell counts. The data were produced by immunoSEQ multiplex PCR, yet TCRdb's version contains in-frame clones alone and is incomplete. The DNA was the basis for D and trimming; V, J and clone size are from that table. This table holds 150,000 or so clones, around 89% found once.

This clonotype was sampled from a man between 45 and 60 years old with acute or convalescent COVID-19. The sample taken for sequencing was peripheral blood. This sequence joins TRBV5-1 and TRBJ1-4, with a tentative D call TRBD1 (5 bases). The CDR3, as DNA: TGCGCCAGCAGCCTGGGGCCGGGAGGGCAAAATGAAAAACTGTTTTTT. Residues: CASSLGPGGQNEKLFF.